This TCR beta chain was sequenced during a study of blood T cell repertoires in COVID-19. Study details: T cells, B-cell-depleted T cells, or PBMCs supplied cDNA or gDNA.

Profiling relied on immunoSEQ multiplex PCR, and the TCRdb table lists in-frame clones only, not all of them. The table lists hundreds of thousands of clones, more than 75% of them singletons. From germline, CDR1 is KGHSH and CDR2 LQKENI. Trimming removed 0 bases from V and 3 bases from J, with 11 bases in between. CDR3 length equals 16 residues. The TCR was taken from a woman aged 35 to 49 who had recovered from COVID-19. The sequencing sample was made of peripheral blood. This chain links TRBV18 with TRBJ2-2, with D tentatively TRBD1 (5 bases). CDR3 nucleotides: TGTGCCAGCTCACCACCCTCAGGGTGGGACACCGGGGAGCTGTTTTTT. This codes for CASSPPSGWDTGELFF.